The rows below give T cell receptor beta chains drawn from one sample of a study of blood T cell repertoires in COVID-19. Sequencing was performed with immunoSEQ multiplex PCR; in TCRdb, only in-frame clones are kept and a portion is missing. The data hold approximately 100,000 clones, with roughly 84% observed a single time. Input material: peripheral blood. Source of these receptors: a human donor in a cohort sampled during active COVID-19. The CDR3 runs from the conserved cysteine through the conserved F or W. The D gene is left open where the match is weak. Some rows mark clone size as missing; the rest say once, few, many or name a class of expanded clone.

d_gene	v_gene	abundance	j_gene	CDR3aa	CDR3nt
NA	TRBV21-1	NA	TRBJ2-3	CASSRGLLTDTQYF	TGTGCCAGCAGCAGGGGCCTTCTCACAGATACGCAGTATTTT
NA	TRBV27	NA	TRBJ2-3	CASSLNSGTDTQYF	TGTGCCAGCAGTTTAAATTCAGGCACAGATACGCAGTATTTT
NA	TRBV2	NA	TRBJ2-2	CASSVTELLFF	TGTGCCAGCAGTGTTACGGAGTTGCTGTTTTTT
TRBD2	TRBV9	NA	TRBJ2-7	CASSKTSGSPYEQYF	TGTGCCAGCAGCAAGACTAGCGGGAGCCCCTACGAGCAGTACTTC
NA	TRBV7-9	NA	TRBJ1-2	CASSPDSSQTHNYGYTF	TGTGCCAGCAGCCCCGACAGTTCCCAGACGCATAACTATGGCTACACCTTC
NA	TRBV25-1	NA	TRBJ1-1	CASSENAGNTEAFF	TGTGCCAGCAGTGAAAACGCAGGGAACACTGAAGCTTTCTTT
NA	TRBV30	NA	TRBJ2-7	CAWSVQGPWEQYF	TGTGCCTGGAGTGTACAGGGACCTTGGGAGCAGTACTTC
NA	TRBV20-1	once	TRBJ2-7	CSANNLIVQYF	TGCAGTGCAAATAACCTTATAGTGCAGTACTTC
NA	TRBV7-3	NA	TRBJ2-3	CASSLVGGANTDTQYF	TGTGCCAGCAGCTTGGTTGGGGGGGCCAACACAGATACGCAGTATTTT
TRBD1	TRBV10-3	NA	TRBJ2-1	CAISLDRGYNEQFF	TGTGCCATCAGTCTGGACAGGGGATACAATGAGCAGTTCTTC
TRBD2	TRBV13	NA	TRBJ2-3	CASSLGTSGGAFTDTQYF	TGTGCCAGCAGCTTAGGGACTAGCGGGGGGGCCTTCACAGATACGCAGTATTTT
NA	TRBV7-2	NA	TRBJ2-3	CASSLDRDTQYF	TGTGCCAGCAGCTTAGACAGGGATACGCAGTATTTT
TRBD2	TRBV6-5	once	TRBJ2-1	CASAGQGAYNEQFF	TGTGCCTCAGCGGGGCAGGGTGCTTACAATGAGCAGTTCTTC
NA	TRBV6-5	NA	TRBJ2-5	CASSYDRGTQYF	TGTGCCAGCAGTTACGATCGAGGGACCCAGTACTTC
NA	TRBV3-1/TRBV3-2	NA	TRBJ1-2	CASSQDWTGNYGYTF	TGTGCCAGCAGCCAAGATTGGACGGGAAACTATGGCTACACCTTC
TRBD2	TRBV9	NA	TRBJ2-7	CASSVGLAGGQYEQYF	TGTGCCAGCAGCGTAGGACTAGCGGGGGGACAATACGAGCAGTACTTC
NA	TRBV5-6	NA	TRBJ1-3	CASSLGESGNTIYF	TGTGCCAGCAGCTTGGGTGAGAGTGGAAACACCATATATTTT
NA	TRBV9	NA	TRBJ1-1	CASSVDINTEAFF	TGTGCCAGCAGCGTAGACATTAACACTGAAGCTTTCTTT
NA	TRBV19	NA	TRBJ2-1	CASSWGNYNEQFF	TGTGCCAGTAGCTGGGGCAACTACAATGAGCAGTTCTTC
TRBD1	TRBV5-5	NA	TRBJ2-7	CASSLVPGGSEQYF	TGTGCCAGCAGCTTGGTTCCAGGGGGCAGCGAGCAGTACTTC
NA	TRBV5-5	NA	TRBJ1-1	CASSLRGSAEAFF	TGTGCCAGCAGCTTGCGGGGGAGCGCTGAAGCTTTCTTT
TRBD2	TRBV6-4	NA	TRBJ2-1	CASSPLAGAGEQFF	TGTGCCAGCAGTCCACTAGCGGGAGCCGGTGAGCAGTTCTTC
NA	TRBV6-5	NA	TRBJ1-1	CASSTTRRRSTEAFF	TGTGCCAGCAGCACGACCCGGAGGAGGAGTACTGAAGCTTTCTTT
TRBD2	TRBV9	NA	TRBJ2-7	CASSPSGSYNEQYF	TGTGCCAGCAGCCCTAGCGGGAGCTACAACGAGCAGTACTTC
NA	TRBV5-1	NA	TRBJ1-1	CASSLERAAEAFF	TGCGCCAGCAGCTTGGAGAGGGCGGCTGAAGCTTTCTTT
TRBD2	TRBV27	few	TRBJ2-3	CASSPLAGGDTQYF	TGTGCCAGCAGCCCACTAGCGGGGGGGGATACGCAGTATTTT
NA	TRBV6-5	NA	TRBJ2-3	CASSRRDRVTDTQYF	TGTGCCAGCAGTAGGCGGGACAGAGTTACAGATACGCAGTATTTT
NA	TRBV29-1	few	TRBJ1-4	CSGLLEAGPNEKLFF	TGCAGCGGCCTATTGGAGGCAGGCCCTAATGAAAAACTGTTTTTT
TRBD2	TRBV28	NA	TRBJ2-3	CASRDPTSAGGQGDTQYF	TGTGCCAGCAGGGACCCCACCTCGGCGGGAGGGCAAGGAGATACGCAGTATTTT
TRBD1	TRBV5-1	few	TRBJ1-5	CASSLQGNQPQHF	TGCGCCAGCAGCTTACAGGGGAATCAGCCCCAGCATTTT
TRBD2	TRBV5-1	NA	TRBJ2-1	CASSRGPSGSFDEQFF	TGCGCCAGCAGCCGGGGGCCTAGCGGGAGTTTTGATGAGCAGTTCTTC
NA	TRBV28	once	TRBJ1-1	CASSSYDGRTEAFF	TGTGCCAGCAGTTCATATGATGGGAGAACTGAAGCTTTCTTT
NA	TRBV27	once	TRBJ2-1	CASSFERRQFF	TGTGCCAGCAGTTTTGAAAGGAGGCAGTTCTTC
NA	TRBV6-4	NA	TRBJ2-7	CASRDTGKSSTTGYEQYF	TGTGCCAGCAGGGACACAGGGAAGTCTTCTACAACGGGATACGAGCAGTACTTC
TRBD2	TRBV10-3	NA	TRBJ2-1	CAISGAGGHDYNEQFF	TGTGCCATCAGTGGAGCGGGAGGGCACGACTACAATGAGCAGTTCTTC
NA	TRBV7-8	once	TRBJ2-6	CASSLGQGSSGANVLTF	TGTGCCAGCAGCTTAGGGCAGGGCAGCTCTGGGGCCAACGTCCTGACTTTC
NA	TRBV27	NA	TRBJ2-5	CASSSPGLQAETQYF	TGTGCCAGCAGTTCTCCGGGACTCCAAGCGGAGACCCAGTACTTC
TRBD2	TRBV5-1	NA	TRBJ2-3	CASSLDLAGVGSQYF	TGCGCCAGCAGCTTGGATTTAGCGGGAGTTGGTTCGCAGTATTTT
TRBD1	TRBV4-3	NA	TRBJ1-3	CASSLQSQGADTIYF	TGCGCCAGCAGCCTCCAGAGCCAGGGGGCAGACACCATATATTTT
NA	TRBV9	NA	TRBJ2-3	CASSLGGKSTDTQYF	TGTGCCAGCAGCTTAGGAGGGAAAAGCACAGATACGCAGTATTTT
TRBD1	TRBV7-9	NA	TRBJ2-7	CASSRDSRIYEQYF	TGTGCCAGCAGCCGGGACAGTCGGATTTACGAGCAGTACTTC
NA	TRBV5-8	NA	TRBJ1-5	CASSARVRAGNQPQHF	TGTGCCAGCAGCGCCAGAGTCAGGGCAGGGAATCAGCCCCAGCATTTT
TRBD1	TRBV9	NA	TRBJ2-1	CASSDGQGTYNEQFF	TGTGCCAGCAGCGATGGACAGGGAACCTACAATGAGCAGTTCTTC
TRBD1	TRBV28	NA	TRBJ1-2	CASSVTGTGSFYGYTF	TGTGCCAGCAGTGTCACCGGGACAGGGTCCTTCTATGGCTACACCTTC
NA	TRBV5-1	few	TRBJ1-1	CASSFSQGNTEAFF	TGCGCCAGCAGCTTCTCACAGGGGAACACTGAAGCTTTCTTT
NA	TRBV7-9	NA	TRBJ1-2	CASSQGPAAGYTF	TGTGCCAGCAGCCAAGGGCCAGCGGCTGGCTACACCTTC